Sequencing of this T cell receptor (beta chain) was carried out in a study of T cell responses to AZD1222 COVID-19 vaccine listed by TCRdb under 2021. About the study as a whole: AZD1222 recipients given second doses at about 4 weeks or at about 12 weeks were pooled, since spike-specific TCR depth and breadth were not found to differ between the two schedules. A total of just over 230 trial participants underwent TCR sequencing, of whom approximately 210 received two doses of AZD1222 and approximately 25 received two doses of the MenACWY control vaccine. Trial participants were enrolled into age subgroups of 18-55, 56-69 and 70-plus years, which contained 148, 28 and 57 TCR-sequenced participants, respectively. Broader findings and caveats from the paper: A significant rise in spike-specific TCR breadth and depth was observed after two AZD1222 doses relative to day 0 and relative to MenACWY recipients. Reportedly, close to half of the unique spike-specific TCRs recognized epitopes lying outside the regions that are mutated in the B.1.351 and B.1.1.7 variants. The vaccine-associated CD4 TCRs covered the entire spike protein, and the dominant responses fell in regions 160-218 and 743-854. Only five or six AZD1222 recipients were SARS-CoV-2 seropositive at baseline, limiting conclusions about previously exposed vaccinees. Participants were mostly white British and included more females than males, and it was suggested by the authors that clonal diversity may have been underestimated. In the small 56-69-year group, the increase in depth fell short of significance, most likely because of low power. No day 14 peak-response samples were available, so repertoires were characterized only after the peak T cell response.

The CDR3 regions of human TCRbeta chains were analyzed by immunosequencing. The original methods were these. Repertoire TCRs were checked for matches against a reference library of SARS-CoV-2-specific TCRs that had been generated using the MIRA antigen-specificity platform. Breadth was defined as the fraction of unique TCRs that were SARS-CoV-2-associated, and depth was defined as the fraction of total T cells that were SARS-CoV-2-associated. Using the MIRA data, each spike-specific TCR was assigned both to the spike region to which the TCR was reactive and to a CD4 or CD8 class. Log10-transformed breadth and depth values were compared by one-way ANOVA with Sidak's multiple comparisons tests. TCRdb stores this immuneACCESS table with in-frame sequences only. Part of the clones is absent; in the studies checked, under half of the shortfall reflects unresolved V genes, and no reason is known for the rest. V and J calls and clone size come straight from that table; D and trimming were deduced from the DNA. The sample profile shows more than 100,000 clones; around 87% of them were found once. About 3.7% of the sample goes to the ten largest clones.

The sample's time point, from its label and the paper: baseline before first vaccination. Vaccinee samples were obtained from the UK trials COV001 and COV002, which included a single-blind randomized controlled phase 2/3 trial of AZD1222 (ChAdOx1 nCoV-19) in healthy adults. For TCRbeta chain sequencing, PBMC samples from trial participants were taken at day 0 and at day 28 after the second dose. V is clipped by 0 bases and J by 8 bases, and the sequence between their germline boundaries is 17 bases long. Looking up the germline V gene yields CDR1 SGDLS and CDR2 YYNGEE. There are 15 amino acids in the CDR3, from cysteine to phenylalanine inclusive. Kept here is only the CDR3 DNA, which spans 45 bases and is read in frame from base 1. On this clone itself: The target of this receptor is not known. No much larger clonotype is one base removed from it; base qualities were not supplied.

Sequencing used peripheral blood, obtained on day 0 of AZD1222 vaccination. The sequence joins TRBV9 to TRBJ1-2; no D segment can be confidently identified. The receptor was isolated from an adult in good health. For the CDR3, the sequence is CASSVGGARVGGYTF. DNA sequence: TGTGCCAGCAGCGTAGGAGGAGCAAGGGTAGGCGGCTACACCTTC.